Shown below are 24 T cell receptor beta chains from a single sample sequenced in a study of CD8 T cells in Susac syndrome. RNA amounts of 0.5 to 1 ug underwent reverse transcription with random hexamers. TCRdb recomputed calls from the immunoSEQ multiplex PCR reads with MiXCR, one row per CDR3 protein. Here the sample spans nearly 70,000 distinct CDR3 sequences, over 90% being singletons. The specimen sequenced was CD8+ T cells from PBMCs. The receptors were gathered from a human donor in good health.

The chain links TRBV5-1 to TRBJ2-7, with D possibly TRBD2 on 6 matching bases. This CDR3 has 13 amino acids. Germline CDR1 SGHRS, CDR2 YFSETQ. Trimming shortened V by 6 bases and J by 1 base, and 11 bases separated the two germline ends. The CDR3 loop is CASTPRGSYEQYF. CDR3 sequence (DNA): TGCGCCAGCACCCCCCGGGGGTCCTACGAGCAGTACTTC.

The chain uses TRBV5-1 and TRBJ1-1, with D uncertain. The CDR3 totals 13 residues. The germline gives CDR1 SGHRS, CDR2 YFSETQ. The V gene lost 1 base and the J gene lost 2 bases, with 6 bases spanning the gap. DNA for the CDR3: TGCGCCAGCAGCTTGTGGGATAACACTGAAGCTTTCTTT. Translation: CASSLWDNTEAFF.

The CDR3 reads CASSDRGSGDTQYF. CDR3 nucleotides: TGTGCCAGCAGTGATAGAGGCAGTGGAGATACGCAGTATTTT. The rearrangement uses TRBV2 and TRBJ2-3, with D hard to call. This CDR3 is built from 14 residues. V lost 3 bases, J lost 5 bases, and 12 bases lay in between. CDR1 is SNHLY, CDR2 FYNNEI, per germline.

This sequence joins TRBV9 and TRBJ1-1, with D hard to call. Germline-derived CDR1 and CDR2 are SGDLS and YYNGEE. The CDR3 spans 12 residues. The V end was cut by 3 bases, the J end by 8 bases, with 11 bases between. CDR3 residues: CASSGLQEEAFF. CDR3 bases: TGTGCCAGCAGCGGACTTCAGGAGGAAGCTTTCTTT.

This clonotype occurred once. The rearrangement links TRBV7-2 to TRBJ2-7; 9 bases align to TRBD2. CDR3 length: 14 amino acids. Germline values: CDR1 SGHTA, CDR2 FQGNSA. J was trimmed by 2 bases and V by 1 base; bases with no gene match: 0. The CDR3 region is CASSLGGGAYEQYV. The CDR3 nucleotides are TGTGCCAGCAGCTTAGGCGGGGGGGCCTACGAGCAGTACGTC.

CDR3 coding DNA: TGCAGTGCCCCCGGGACAGAGTACAATGAGCAGTTCTTC. It specifies CSAPGTEYNEQFF. V is TRBV20-1 and J is TRBJ2-1, with TRBD1 matching over 7 bases. From germline, CDR1 is DFQATT and CDR2 SNEGSKA (reference sequence). The V gene end was trimmed by 6 bases and the J gene end by 4 bases; junction bases not matched to a gene: 6. The length of the CDR3 is 13 residues.

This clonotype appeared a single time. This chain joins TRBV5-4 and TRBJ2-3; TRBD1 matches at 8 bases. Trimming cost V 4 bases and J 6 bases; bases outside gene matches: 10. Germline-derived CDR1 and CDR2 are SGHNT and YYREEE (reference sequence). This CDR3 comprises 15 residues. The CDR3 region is CASSPRTGNLDTQYF. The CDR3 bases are TGTGCCAGCAGCCCACGGACAGGGAATCTGGATACGCAGTATTTT.

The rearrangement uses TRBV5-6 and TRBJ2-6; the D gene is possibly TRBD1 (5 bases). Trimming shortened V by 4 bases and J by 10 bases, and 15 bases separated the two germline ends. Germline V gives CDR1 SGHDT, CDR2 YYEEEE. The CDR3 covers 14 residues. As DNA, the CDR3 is TGTGCCAGCAGCACACAGGTCTTTGAGAACGTCCTGACTTTC. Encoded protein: CASSTQVFENVLTF. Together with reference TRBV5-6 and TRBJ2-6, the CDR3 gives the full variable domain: DAGVTQSPTHLIKTRGQQVTLRCSPKSGHDTVSWYQQALGQGPQFIFQYYEEEERQRGNFPDRFSGHQFPNYSSELNVNALLLGDSALYLCASSTQVFENVLTFGAGSRLTVL.

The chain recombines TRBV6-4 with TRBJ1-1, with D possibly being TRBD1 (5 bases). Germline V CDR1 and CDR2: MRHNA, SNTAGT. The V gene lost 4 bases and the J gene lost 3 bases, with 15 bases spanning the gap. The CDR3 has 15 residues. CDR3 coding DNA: TGTGCCAGCAGTGCCTCGGGACTTCGGGACACTGAAGCTTTCTTT. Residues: CASSASGLRDTEAFF.

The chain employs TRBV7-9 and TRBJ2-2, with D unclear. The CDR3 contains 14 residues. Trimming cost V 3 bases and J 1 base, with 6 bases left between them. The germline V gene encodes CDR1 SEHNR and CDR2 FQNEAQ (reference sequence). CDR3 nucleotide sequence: TGTGCCAGCAGCTTCCCAGGGAACACCGGGGAGCTGTTTTTT. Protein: CASSFPGNTGELFF.

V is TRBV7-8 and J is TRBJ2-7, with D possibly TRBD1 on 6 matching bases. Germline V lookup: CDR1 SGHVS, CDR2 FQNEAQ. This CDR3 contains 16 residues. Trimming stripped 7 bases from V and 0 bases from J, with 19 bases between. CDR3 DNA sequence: TGTGCCAGCACCCAAATCATACAGGGAAGCTCCTACGAGCAGTACGTC. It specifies CASTQIIQGSSYEQYV.

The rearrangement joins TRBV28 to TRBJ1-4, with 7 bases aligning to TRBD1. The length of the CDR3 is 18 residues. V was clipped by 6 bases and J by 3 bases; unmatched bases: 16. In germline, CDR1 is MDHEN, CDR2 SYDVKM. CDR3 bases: TGTGCCAGCAGCCCTTCCCCACGACAGGGCGCGGCTAATGAAAAACTGTTTTTT. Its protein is CASSPSPRQGAANEKLFF.

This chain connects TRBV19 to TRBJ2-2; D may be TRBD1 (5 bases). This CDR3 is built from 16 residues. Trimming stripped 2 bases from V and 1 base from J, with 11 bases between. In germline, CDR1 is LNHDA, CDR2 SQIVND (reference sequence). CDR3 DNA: TGTGCCAGTAGTATAAGGGGTTGGGAGAACACCGGGGAGCTGTTTTTT. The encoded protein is CASSIRGWENTGELFF.

CDR3 amino acids: CASSWSGGARSEQFF. Here the CDR3 DNA reads TGCGCCAGCAGCTGGAGCGGGGGGGCACGCAGTGAGCAGTTCTTC. V and J are TRBV5-1 and TRBJ2-1; 10 bases line up with TRBD2. Per germline, CDR1 SGHRS and CDR2 YFSETQ. The V and J ends lost 3 bases and 9 bases, in that order; junction bases with no gene match: 9. The CDR3 extends over 15 amino acids.

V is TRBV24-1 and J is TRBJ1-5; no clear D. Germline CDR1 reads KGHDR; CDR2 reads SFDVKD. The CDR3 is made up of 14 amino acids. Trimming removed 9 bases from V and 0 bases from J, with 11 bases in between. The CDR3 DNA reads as TGTGCCACCGGGCCCGGGTTTAGCAATCAGCCCCAGCATTTT. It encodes CATGPGFSNQPQHF.

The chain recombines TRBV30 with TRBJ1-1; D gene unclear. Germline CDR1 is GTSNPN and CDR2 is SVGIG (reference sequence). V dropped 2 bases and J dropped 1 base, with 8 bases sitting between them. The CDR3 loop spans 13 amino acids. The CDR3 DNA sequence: TGTGCCTGGAGTCTGGACGGGAACACTGAAGCTTTCTTT. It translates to CAWSLDGNTEAFF.

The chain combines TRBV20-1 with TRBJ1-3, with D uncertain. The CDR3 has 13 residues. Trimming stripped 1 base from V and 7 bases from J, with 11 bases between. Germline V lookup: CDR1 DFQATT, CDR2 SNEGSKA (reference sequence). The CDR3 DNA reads TGCAGTGCTAGAGGAAAAGGCGGTAACACCATATATTTT. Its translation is CSARGKGGNTIYF.

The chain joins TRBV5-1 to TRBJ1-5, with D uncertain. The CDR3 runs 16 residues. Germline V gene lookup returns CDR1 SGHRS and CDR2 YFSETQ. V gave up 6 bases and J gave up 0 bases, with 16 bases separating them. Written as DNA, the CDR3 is TGCGCCAGCATTGAAACCCGGGCCTATAGCAATCAGCCCCAGCATTTT. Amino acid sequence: CASIETRAYSNQPQHF.

The CDR3 reads CASSSDRNTGELFF. The DNA of the CDR3 is TGTGCCAGCAGCTCCGACAGGAACACCGGGGAGCTGTTTTTT. The gene calls are TRBV5-7 and TRBJ2-2; possible D gene TRBD1, 5 bases. TRBV5-7 belongs to the ORF category, with a function that is uncertain. Deletions cut 3 bases from V and 1 base from J, with 7 bases between. The CDR3 has 14 residues.

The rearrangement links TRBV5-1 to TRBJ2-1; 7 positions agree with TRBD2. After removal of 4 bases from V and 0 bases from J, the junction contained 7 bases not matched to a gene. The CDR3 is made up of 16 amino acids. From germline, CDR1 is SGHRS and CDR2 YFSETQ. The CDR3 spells CASSPGGSISYNEQFF. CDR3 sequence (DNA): TGCGCCAGCAGCCCCGGGGGGAGTATCTCCTACAATGAGCAGTTCTTC.

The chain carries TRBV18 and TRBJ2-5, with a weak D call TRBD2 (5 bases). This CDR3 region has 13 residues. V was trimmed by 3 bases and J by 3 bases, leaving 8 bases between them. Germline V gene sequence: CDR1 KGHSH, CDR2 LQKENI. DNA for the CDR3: TGTGCCAGCTCACCGTACGGGGAAGAGACCCAGTACTTC. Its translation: CASSPYGEETQYF.

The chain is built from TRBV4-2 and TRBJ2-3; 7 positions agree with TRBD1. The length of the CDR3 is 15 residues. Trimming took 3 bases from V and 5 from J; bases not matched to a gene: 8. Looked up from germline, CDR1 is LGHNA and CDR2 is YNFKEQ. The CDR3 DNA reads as TGTGCCAGCAGCCAGATCGACAGGGTCGAAGATACGCAGTATTTT. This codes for CASSQIDRVEDTQYF.

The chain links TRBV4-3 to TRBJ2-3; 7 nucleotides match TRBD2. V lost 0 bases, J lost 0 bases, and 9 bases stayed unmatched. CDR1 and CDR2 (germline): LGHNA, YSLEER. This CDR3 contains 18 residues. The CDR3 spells CASSQDLASGVSTDTQYF. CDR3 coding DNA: TGCGCCAGCAGCCAAGATCTAGCCAGCGGGGTCAGCACAGATACGCAGTATTTT.

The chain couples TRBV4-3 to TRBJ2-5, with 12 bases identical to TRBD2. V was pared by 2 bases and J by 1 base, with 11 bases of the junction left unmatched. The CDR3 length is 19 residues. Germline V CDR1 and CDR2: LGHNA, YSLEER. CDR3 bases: TGCGCCAGCAGCCAAACCAGACACGGACTAGCGGGGCCCCAAGAGACCCAGTACTTC. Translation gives CASSQTRHGLAGPQETQYF.